This passage covers 19 T cell receptor beta chains from one sample sequenced in a study of shared clonotypes between healthy human individuals. TCRdb keeps only in-frame clones here, not all; method: immunoSEQ multiplex PCR. The table lists 2 million or so clones, 95% of them singletons. Sequencing used naive CD4+ T cells sorted from blood. Documented subset: CD45RA+ positively selected. The receptors shown here come from a man aged 18 to 30 in good health.

The chain uses TRBV2 and TRBJ2-3; TRBD2 might be the D (5 bases). Trimming shortened V by 4 bases and J by 2 bases, and 13 bases separated the two germline ends. The CDR3 is 15 residues long. Germline V CDR1 and CDR2: SNHLY, FYNNEI. CDR3 DNA: TGTGCCAGCAGTGCCCAGCGGAGCCTCACAGATACGCAGTATTTT. As protein: CASSAQRSLTDTQYF.

The rearrangement links TRBV6-4 to TRBJ1-6; 7 nucleotides agree with TRBD1. CDR3 length: 16 residues. The V gene end was trimmed by 6 bases and the J gene end by 0 bases; junction bases not matched to a gene: 5. Per germline, CDR1 MRHNA and CDR2 SNTAGT. The CDR3 region is CASREQGSSYNSPLHF. The CDR3 region has the DNA TGTGCCAGCAGAGAACAGGGGAGCTCCTATAATTCACCCCTCCACTTT.

The CDR3 protein is CASSPWTGSNQPQHF. The CDR3 DNA reads TGTGCCAGCAGCCCATGGACAGGTTCTAATCAGCCCCAGCATTTT. The chain has TRBV5-5 and TRBJ1-5, with 7 bases identical to TRBD1. Unmatched junction bases numbered 8, after V lost 4 bases and J lost 4 bases. Germline values: CDR1 SGHKS, CDR2 YYEKEE (reference sequence). This CDR3 region has 15 residues. Together with reference TRBV5-5 and TRBJ1-5, the CDR3 gives the full variable domain: DAGVTQSPTHLIKTRGQQVTLRCSPISGHKSVSWYQQVLGQGPQFIFQYYEKEERGRGNFPDRFSARQFPNYSSELNVNALLLGDSALYLCASSPWTGSNQPQHFGDGTRLSIL.

The chain recombines TRBV5-1 with TRBJ2-6; D unclear. Per germline, CDR1 SGHRS and CDR2 YFSETQ. V gave up 0 bases and J gave up 3 bases, with 4 bases separating them. The CDR3 is 14 residues long. DNA of the CDR3: TGCGCCAGCAGCTTGGACGGTGGGGCCAACGTCCTGACTTTC. Translated, it gives CASSLDGGANVLTF.

The chain couples TRBV5-1 to TRBJ2-7; 11 nucleotides agree with TRBD1. J gave up 4 bases and V 4 bases, and 7 bases lay outside the gene matches. The CDR3 contains 15 residues. Germline CDR1 is SGHRS and CDR2 is YFSETQ. CDR3 coding DNA: TGCGCCAGCAGCCTCCGGGACAGGGGGTGGTACGAGCAGTACTTC. Its protein is CASSLRDRGWYEQYF.

The rearrangement uses TRBV7-2 and TRBJ2-1; TRBD2 aligns across 7 bases. There are 18 residues in the CDR3. Germline V gene data show CDR1 as SGHTA and CDR2 as FQGNSA. Unmatched junction bases numbered 12, after V lost 4 bases and J lost 0 bases. CDR3 sequence (DNA): TGTGCCAGCAGCTCCCCCACCCAGCGGGGCAGCTCCTACAATGAGCAGTTCTTC. This sequence encodes CASSSPTQRGSSYNEQFF. The variable domain in full, with the rest retrieved from reference TRBV7-2 and TRBJ2-1, is GAGVSQSPSNKVTEKGKDVELRCDPISGHTALYWYRQSLGQGLEFLIYFQGNSAPDKSGLPSDRFSAERTGGSVSTLTIQRTQQEDSAVYLCASSSPTQRGSSYNEQFFGPGTRLTVL.

J is TRBJ1-5 and V is TRBV18; 11 nucleotides align to TRBD1. The CDR3 runs to 16 residues. The V segment lost 1 base and the J segment 5 bases; nucleotides outside the gene matches: 4. The germline V gene has CDR1 KGHSH and CDR2 LQKENI. The chain's CDR3 is CASSPLGQGADQPQHF. The CDR3 nucleotides read TGTGCCAGCTCACCACTCGGACAGGGGGCAGATCAGCCCCAGCATTTT. Supplemented by reference TRBV18 and TRBJ1-5, the full variable domain reads NAGVMQNPRHLVRRRGQEARLRCSPMKGHSHVYWYRQLPEEGLKFMVYLQKENIIDESGMPKERFSAEFPKEGPSILRIQQVVRGDSAAYFCASSPLGQGADQPQHFGDGTRLSIL.

J is TRBJ1-3 and V is TRBV10-3; D uncertain. The germline CDR1 and CDR2 sequences are ENHRY and SYGVKD. The V gene lost 2 bases and the J gene lost 6 bases, with 5 bases spanning the gap. This CDR3 spans 12 amino acids. This chain's CDR3 is CAISEGINTIYF. The DNA for the CDR3 is TGTGCCATCAGTGAGGGAATAAACACCATATATTTT.

As to this clone: One end of the junction is discordant with germline, which a read error may explain. The chain has TRBV6-6 and TRBJ1-6; the D is unclear. The CDR3 totals 14 residues. In germline, CDR1 is MNHNY, CDR2 SVGAGI (reference sequence). DNA for the CDR3: TGTGCCAGCAGACGAGACCCAACCCTTTCATCCCTCCACTTT. It specifies CASRRDPTLSSLHF.

The chain couples TRBV14 to TRBJ1-2; D is perhaps TRBD1 (5 bases). CDR3 length: 15 amino acids. Trimming removed 0 bases from V and 5 bases from J, with 13 bases in between. Germline V CDR1 and CDR2: SGHDN, FVKESK. CDR3 loop: CASSQDGPSGYGYTF. Written as DNA, the CDR3 is TGTGCCAGCAGCCAAGACGGGCCTTCAGGGTATGGCTACACCTTC.

The chain uses TRBV27 and TRBJ2-5; no firm D call. Germline CDR1 reads MNHEY; CDR2 reads SMNVEV (reference sequence). Deletions cut 4 bases from V and 9 bases from J, with 9 bases between. The CDR3 spans 11 residues. CDR3 DNA: TGTGCCAGCAGTTCCCGTGGGGCCCAGTACTTC. Its translation is CASSSRGAQYF.

This clone appeared a single time. CDR3 amino acids: CAWREEETQYF. The CDR3 region has the DNA TGTGCCTGGAGGGAGGAAGAGACCCAGTACTTC. The chain links TRBV30 to TRBJ2-5; D might be TRBD2 (5 bases). The V and J ends lost 3 bases and 3 bases respectively, with 5 bases between them. The CDR3 is 11 residues long. Germline CDR1 GTSNPN, CDR2 SVGIG (reference sequence).

V is TRBV18 and J is TRBJ2-7; TRBD1 matches 9 bases. The CDR3 length is 15 residues. Germline V gives CDR1 KGHSH, CDR2 LQKENI. The V and J ends lost 4 bases and 3 bases, in that order; junction bases with no gene match: 7. CDR3 nucleotide sequence: TGTGCCAGCTCACGGGCGGGACAGGGAAACTACGAGCAGTACTTC. It codes for CASSRAGQGNYEQYF.

This clone was counted a single time. The rearrangement uses TRBV19 and TRBJ2-7; tentatively, D is TRBD1 (6 bases). This CDR3 is built from 14 residues. Between the trimmed V and J ends, which lost 5 bases and 4 bases, there was a span of 15 bases. Germline CDR1 is LNHDA and CDR2 is SQIVND (reference sequence). CDR3 nucleotide sequence: TGTGCCAGTAGTCCCCAGGACAGCGTTTACGAGCAGTACTTC. It yields the protein CASSPQDSVYEQYF. The variable domain in full, completed from reference TRBV19 and TRBJ2-7, reads DGGITQSPKYLFRKEGQNVTLSCEQNLNHDAMYWYRQDPGQGLRLIYYSQIVNDFQKGDIAEGYSVSREKKESFPLTVTSAQKNPTAFYLCASSPQDSVYEQYFGPGTRLTVT.

Points on this clone: This CDR3 is also generated by other DNA sequences in the sample. This chain connects TRBV5-1 to TRBJ2-7; no firm D call. V dropped 5 bases and J dropped 3 bases, with 9 bases sitting between them. In germline, CDR1 is SGHRS, CDR2 YFSETQ. The CDR3 has 12 residues. CDR3 protein: CASSLDIYEQYF. The CDR3 bases are TGCGCCAGCAGTCTCGATATCTACGAGCAGTACTTC.

This rearrangement joins TRBV6-1 to TRBJ2-3; 10 nucleotides agree with TRBD1. Trimming took 10 bases from V and 5 from J; bases not matched to a gene: 12. The CDR3 spans 15 residues. The germline V gene has CDR1 MNHNS and CDR2 SASEGT. The CDR3 protein is CANRMRQGAQDTQYF. The CDR3, as DNA: TGTGCCAACAGGATGAGACAGGGGGCGCAAGATACGCAGTATTTT.

CDR3 nucleotide sequence: TGTGCCAGCAGCCCGGGACAGCCCTACGAGCAGTACTTC. Its protein product is CASSPGQPYEQYF. V gene TRBV27 combines with J gene TRBJ2-7; 7 nucleotides line up with TRBD1. CDR1 and CDR2 from the germline V gene are MNHEY and SMNVEV (reference sequence). After removal of 6 bases from V and 2 bases from J, the junction contained 4 bases not matched to a gene. The CDR3 totals 13 residues.

A remark on this clone: Different DNA sequences within this sample yield the same CDR3. V usage is TRBV19 and J usage is TRBJ2-2; D gene ambiguous. Trimming pared 6 bases from V and 6 bases from J, leaving 5 bases between. This CDR3 is 11 amino acids long. The V gene's germline CDR1 is LNHDA and CDR2 SQIVND (reference sequence). CDR3 sequence: CASRRSGELFF. DNA of the CDR3: TGTGCCAGTAGAAGGTCCGGGGAGCTGTTTTTT.

This chain connects TRBV9 to TRBJ2-3; D might be TRBD2 (6 bases). This CDR3 has 15 residues. From germline, CDR1 is SGDLS and CDR2 YYNGEE. V dropped 1 base and J dropped 0 bases, with 9 bases sitting between them. Written as DNA, the CDR3 is TGTGCCAGCAGCGTAAACGGGGGTAGCACAGATACGCAGTATTTT. This encodes CASSVNGGSTDTQYF.